This TCR beta chain comes out of a study of T cells in Graves' hyperthyroidism and ophthalmopathy. Study context: The authors collected peripheral blood at initial diagnosis, before any treatment.

RNA transcripts gave rise to amplified TCR beta CDR3 regions. Carried out on the TCR CDR3, a first-round RT-PCR used the HTBI primer set. TCRdb redid the calling of the multiplex PCR reads with MiXCR, one entry per CDR3 protein. The sample has hundreds of thousands of distinct CDR3 sequences, roughly 32% seen once. CDR3 length: 15 residues. In germline, CDR1 is DFQATT, CDR2 SNEGSKA (reference sequence). Between the trimmed V and J ends, which lost 0 bases and 3 bases, there was a span of 14 bases. The study excluded patients with uncontrolled infection, other autoimmune disease, pregnancy or lactation. Orbital computed tomography and thyroid ultrasound, together with serum TRAb and thyroxine and clinical symptoms, were used for diagnoses. Overall study results and limits: Also found in blood were most expanded thyroid clonotypes above 0.001.

This clonotype was counted ten times or more. Its antigen is currently unknown. The sequenced material came from blood. The chain has TRBV20-1 and TRBJ2-5; D possibly corresponds to TRBD2 (5 bases). The TCR comes from a woman in her thirties or forties with Graves' hyperthyroidism. CDR3 sequence reads: CSARDKRTQKETQYF. The DNA for the CDR3 is TGCAGTGCTAGAGATAAGCGGACCCAGAAAGAGACCCAGTACTTC.